The present entry profiles one T cell receptor (beta chain) with its context. This table comes from immunoSEQ multiplex PCR, and its TCRdb copy is limited to in-frame clones, with some not included. The sample lists over 60,000 clones; about 91% were seen once. The data belong to a study of T cell changes during pregnancy in multiple sclerosis. The germline gives CDR1 SGHNT, CDR2 YYREEE (reference sequence). This CDR3 comprises 14 residues. J lost 5 bases, V lost 7 bases, and 7 bases had no gene match. The chain employs TRBV5-4 and TRBJ2-5; 11 bases line up with TRBD2. The clonotype originates from a female donor in good health, enrolled as a control in a pregnancy study. The specimen comprised CD4+ T cells from peripheral blood mononuclear cells, sampled in the third trimester of pregnancy. CDR3 sequence (DNA): TGTGCCAGCGGAAGGGGACTAGCGGTGGAGACCCAGTACTTC. It is translated as CASGRGLAVETQYF.